The clone carrying this T cell receptor (beta chain) was detected many times. Its target is unknown. Blood mononuclear cells were expanded for two to three days using either OKT3 anti-CD3 antibody or CD3/CD28 beads. This entry belongs to a study of beta chain bispecific antibodies for T cell cancers. Study-level findings and limits: Most targeted TRBV signal came from the leukemia cell line cells, not normal T cells.

TCRdb re-called the 5' RACE reads with MiXCR, one entry per CDR3 protein. The profile shows about 9,000 distinct CDR3 sequences, about 2% of them singletons. The CDR3 sequence is 13 residues long. Germline CDR1 SGHNT, CDR2 YYREEE (reference sequence). The V end was cut by 4 bases, the J end by 7 bases, with 15 bases between. The material sequenced was T cells from a healthy donor cultured with Jurkat leukemia cells, taken from a culture containing an anti-CD19 bispecific antibody. The V gene is TRBV5-4, the J gene TRBJ2-7; D is possibly TRBD1 or TRBD2 (5 bases each). The receptor's source is a human donor in good health. Some clones in this sample may be carry-over from other donors' samples. The CDR3 reads CASSRDGRLEQYF. Written as DNA, the CDR3 is TGTGCCAGCAGCCGGGACGGCCGTCTTGAGCAGTACTTC.